The 10 T cell receptor beta chains given below trace back to one sample, sequenced in a study of cytomegalovirus exposure and HLA in healthy donors. PCR used 60 Vbeta primers and 13 Jbeta primers. Some clones are missing from TCRdb's copy, which holds only in-frame ones; the method was immunoSEQ multiplex PCR. The table shows about 130,000 clones, with more than 75% occurring only once. Sequencing was performed on PBMCs. The receptors originated from a man aged 30 to 39 in good health and CMV-seropositive.

This rearrangement joins TRBV29-1 to TRBJ2-1, with 13 bases identical to TRBD2. CDR1 is SQVTM and CDR2 is ANQGSEA in the germline V gene. The CDR3 has 16 residues. With 2 bases clipped from V and 2 bases from J, the junction kept 3 bases outside the gene matches. DNA for the CDR3: TGCAGCGTTGAAAGGACTAGCGGGGGCGCCTACAATGAGCAGTTCTTC. This codes for CSVERTSGGAYNEQFF.

The chain recombines TRBV29-1 with TRBJ1-1, with D maybe TRBD1 (5 bases). Germline CDR1 SQVTM, CDR2 ANQGSEA. The V end was cut by 6 bases, the J end by 4 bases, with 15 bases between. The CDR3 runs to 13 residues. CDR3 loop: CSVREQGGTEAFF. The CDR3, as DNA: TGCAGCGTGCGGGAGCAGGGAGGCACTGAAGCTTTCTTT.

A single count supports this clone. The rearrangement uses TRBV18 and TRBJ1-1; tentative D call: TRBD1 (5 bases). Deletions cut 3 bases from V and 2 bases from J, with 10 bases between. The length of the CDR3 is 14 residues. Germline V CDR1 and CDR2: KGHSH, LQKENI. The CDR3 DNA reads as TGTGCCAGCTCACCGAATCAGGGAAACACTGAAGCTTTCTTT. Protein sequence: CASSPNQGNTEAFF.

The V call is TRBV6-4, the J call TRBJ1-2; D might be TRBD1 (6 bases). Germline V gene lookup returns CDR1 MRHNA and CDR2 SNTAGT. V lost 0 bases and J lost 4, with 15 bases in between. This CDR3 contains 16 residues. The CDR3 loop reads CASSDSKQGEGYGYTF. The CDR3, as DNA: TGTGCCAGCAGTGACTCGAAACAGGGTGAGGGCTATGGCTACACCTTC.

This chain joins TRBV7-9 and TRBJ1-5; 9 nucleotides align to TRBD1. Germline V gene data show CDR1 as SEHNR and CDR2 as FQNEAQ (reference sequence). Germline trimming cut 5 bases from V and 5 bases from J; bases unmatched to any gene: 10. The CDR3 length is 16 residues. The CDR3 DNA reads as TGTGCCAGCAGCGAGACAGGGGGAAGAGGGGATCAGCCCCAGCATTTT. As protein: CASSETGGRGDQPQHF.

This clone has just one count. The chain uses TRBV7-2 and TRBJ1-3, with 7 bases identical to TRBD1. The CDR3 sequence is 15 residues long. Trimming cost V 1 base and J 1 base; bases outside gene matches: 1. CDR1 is SGHTA, CDR2 FQGNSA, per germline. This CDR3 is CASSLGQGSGNTIYF. The CDR3 DNA follows: TGTGCCAGCAGCTTAGGACAGGGATCTGGAAACACCATATATTTT.

The table lists this clone with a few counts. This chain uses TRBV5-4 with TRBJ1-2, with D hard to call. This CDR3 region has 14 residues. Between the trimmed V and J ends, which lost 4 bases and 5 bases, there was a span of 15 bases. Germline CDR1 reads SGHNT; CDR2 reads YYREEE (reference sequence). The CDR3 bases are TGTGCCAGCAGCCTGCTCACCGGGGTTTATGGCTACACCTTC. Its protein is CASSLLTGVYGYTF.

The CDR3 DNA reads TGCGCCAGCAGCTTGTCCGACTGGCCGATGGGTTACGAGCAGTACTTC. Protein product: CASSLSDWPMGYEQYF. The chain recombines TRBV5-1 with TRBJ2-7; D gene ambiguous. The germline CDR1 and CDR2 sequences are SGHRS and YFSETQ. This CDR3 region has 16 residues. Trimming stripped 1 base from V and 4 bases from J, with 18 bases between.

This chain joins TRBV4-3 and TRBJ2-5; TRBD2 is a possible D gene (5 bases). The V gene's germline CDR1 is LGHNA and CDR2 YSLEER. V was pared by 0 bases and J by 2 bases, with 7 bases between. This CDR3 has 14 amino acids. The CDR3 spells CASSQDTGQETQYF. The CDR3, as DNA: TGCGCCAGCAGCCAAGACACGGGGCAAGAGACCCAGTACTTC.

The chain couples TRBV20-1 to TRBJ1-1; no clear D. The CDR3 is made up of 11 amino acids. Trimming pared 7 bases from V and 7 bases from J, leaving 13 bases between. Germline V lookup: CDR1 DFQATT, CDR2 SNEGSKA (reference sequence). CDR3 DNA sequence: TGCAGTGTTAAGCCCCGCGTTGAAGCTTTCTTT. Its protein product is CSVKPRVEAFF.